This TCR beta chain was documented in a study of blood T cells in healthy people across ages. The use of a sample-barcoded 5' primer and a J-beta primer mix characterized a second PCR of roughly 7 to 11 cycles. One entry per CDR3 protein, called by TCRdb with MiXCR from the 5' RACE reads. The sample carries approximately 2,000,000 distinct CDR3 sequences, around 40% recorded once. Trimming pared 7 bases from V and 2 bases from J, leaving 9 bases between. CDR1 is MDHEN and CDR2 is SYDVKM in the germline V gene. This CDR3 spans 12 amino acids. The rearrangement links TRBV28 to TRBJ2-7; no firm D call. This clonotype originated in a human donor in good health. Material: blood. The CDR3 here is CASKKVPYEQYF. The CDR3, as DNA: TGTGCCAGCAAGAAGGTTCCCTACGAGCAGTACTTC.